These T cell receptor beta chains were read from a single sample in a study of T cell repertoires in cytomegalovirus infection. TCRdb re-derived calls from the reads in MiXCR, one entry per CDR3 protein. The table lists 740,000 or so distinct CDR3 sequences, about a third of them singletons. Material for sequencing was PBMCs. The origin of the receptors is a human donor in good health (CMV status not recorded). Some clones in this sample may be carry-over from other donors' samples. Each CDR3 is given with its conserved first and last residue. The order of the fields is D gene, V gene, CDR3 length, J gene, clone size, CDR3 protein, CDR3 DNA. The D gene is left open where the match is weak. The size entry is marked missing in some rows and otherwise reads once, few, many or a size class.

D: TRBD2
V: TRBV4-1
length: 15
J: TRBJ2-7
size: few
CDR3: CASSQPTSGIYEQYF
DNA: TGTGCCAGCAGCCAGCCGACTAGCGGGATTTACGAGCAGTACTTC

D: NA
V: TRBV7-2
length: 15
J: TRBJ1-6
size: NA
CDR3: CASSPMGVGGSPLHF
DNA: TGTGCCAGCAGCCCGATGGGGGTGGGTGGTTCACCCCTCCACTTT

D: NA
V: TRBV2
length: 15
J: TRBJ2-5
size: NA
CDR3: CASSASGLGGETQYF
DNA: TGTGCCAGCAGTGCCTCCGGACTCGGGGGAGAGACCCAGTACTTC

D: TRBD2
V: TRBV7-6
length: 15
J: TRBJ2-1
size: many
CDR3: CASSFSGGAYNEQFF
DNA: TGTGCCAGCAGCTTTAGCGGGGGGGCCTACAATGAGCAGTTCTTC

D: TRBD2
V: TRBV12-3/TRBV12-4
length: 15
J: TRBJ2-1
size: NA
CDR3: CASSFRTSVNKEQFF
DNA: TGTGCCAGCAGTTTTAGGACTAGCGTTAACAAGGAGCAGTTCTTC

D: NA
V: TRBV20-1
length: 11
J: TRBJ1-1
size: NA
CDR3: CSARGFSEAFF
DNA: TGCAGTGCTAGAGGTTTTTCTGAAGCTTTCTTT

D: NA
V: TRBV20-1
length: 14
J: TRBJ1-5
size: NA
CDR3: CSAGGPGGSQPQHF
DNA: TGCAGTGCCGGAGGACCTGGGGGTAGTCAGCCCCAGCATTTT

D: TRBD1
V: TRBV6-6
length: 18
J: TRBJ1-5
size: NA
CDR3: CASSWAQGSGGGNQPQHF
DNA: TGTGCCAGCAGTTGGGCACAGGGGTCGGGGGGGGGCAATCAGCCCCAGCATTTT

D: NA
V: TRBV28
length: 14
J: TRBJ1-1
size: once
CDR3: CASSRSGLNTEAFF
DNA: TGTGCCAGCAGTAGGTCAGGGCTGAACACTGAAGCTTTCTTT

D: TRBD1
V: TRBV6-6
length: 13
J: TRBJ1-4
size: NA
CDR3: CASTRGQYEKLFF
DNA: TGTGCCAGCACCAGGGGGCAATATGAAAAACTGTTTTTT

D: NA
V: TRBV7-9
length: 16
J: TRBJ1-1
size: few
CDR3: CASSLGRVDANTEAFF
DNA: TGTGCCAGCAGCTTAGGCAGGGTCGACGCGAACACTGAAGCTTTCTTT

D: TRBD2
V: TRBV29-1
length: 13
J: TRBJ2-1
size: few
CDR3: CSVAGGSYNEQFF
DNA: TGCAGCGTTGCGGGAGGCTCCTACAATGAGCAGTTCTTC

D: NA
V: TRBV5-8
length: 15
J: TRBJ1-5
size: NA
CDR3: CASSLFVGGSWAQHF
DNA: TGTGCCAGCAGCTTGTTTGTGGGGGGGTCTTGGGCCCAGCATTTT

D: NA
V: TRBV15
length: 13
J: TRBJ1-1
size: NA
CDR3: CATSSPPGKEAFF
DNA: TGTGCCACCAGCAGCCCCCCAGGAAAAGAAGCTTTCTTT

D: NA
V: TRBV7-2
length: 15
J: TRBJ1-4
size: NA
CDR3: CASNSQAATNEKLFF
DNA: TGTGCCAGCAACTCCCAGGCGGCAACTAATGAAAAACTGTTTTTT

D: TRBD1
V: TRBV12-3/TRBV12-4
length: 15
J: TRBJ1-4
size: NA
CDR3: CASSFGQGAREKLFF
DNA: TGTGCCAGCAGTTTCGGCCAGGGGGCTCGGGAAAAACTGTTTTTT

D: TRBD1
V: TRBV6-5
length: 15
J: TRBJ1-2
size: NA
CDR3: CASSYFGEGARGYTF
DNA: TGTGCCAGCAGTTATTTTGGGGAGGGGGCTCGTGGCTACACCTTC

D: TRBD2
V: TRBV19
length: 16
J: TRBJ2-1
size: few
CDR3: CASKQGALAGLNEQFF
DNA: TGTGCCAGTAAACAAGGGGCCCTAGCGGGATTGAATGAGCAGTTCTTC

D: NA
V: TRBV5-1
length: 13
J: TRBJ1-2
size: few
CDR3: CASSRGGDYGYTF
DNA: TGCGCCAGCTCCCGAGGGGGGGACTATGGCTACACCTTC

D: NA
V: TRBV28
length: 18
J: TRBJ2-6
size: NA
CDR3: CASSISGRGRSGANVLTF
DNA: TGTGCCAGCAGTATCTCAGGCAGGGGTAGGTCTGGGGCCAACGTCCTGACTTTC